This T cell receptor (beta chain) emerged from a study of T cells in tuberculosis. General study findings and limits: Active tuberculosis alpha repertoires lay closer to GMM-specific TCRs than controls'. Active tuberculosis patients had shorter CDR3-alpha; the beta difference was nonsignificant.

This clone came up once. What it binds is not known. The assay was immunoSEQ multiplex PCR, and TCRdb's table has in-frame clones only and misses some. The sample lists about 20,000 clones; 75% to 90% were seen once. The sample comprised PBMCs. The TCR was taken from a donor aged 10 to 29 with latent tuberculosis or without tuberculosis infection.

Here the CDR3 DNA reads TGTGCCAGTAGCCCTAACCGGGGGATAGCAACTAATGAAAAACTGTTTTTT. As protein: CASSPNRGIATNEKLFF. The J gene is TRBJ1-4, the V gene TRBV5-4; D possibly corresponds to TRBD1 (5 bases). CDR3 length: 17 amino acids. V shed 8 bases and J shed 0 bases, with 20 bases lying between them. Germline V gene lookup returns CDR1 SGHNT and CDR2 YYREEE (reference sequence).